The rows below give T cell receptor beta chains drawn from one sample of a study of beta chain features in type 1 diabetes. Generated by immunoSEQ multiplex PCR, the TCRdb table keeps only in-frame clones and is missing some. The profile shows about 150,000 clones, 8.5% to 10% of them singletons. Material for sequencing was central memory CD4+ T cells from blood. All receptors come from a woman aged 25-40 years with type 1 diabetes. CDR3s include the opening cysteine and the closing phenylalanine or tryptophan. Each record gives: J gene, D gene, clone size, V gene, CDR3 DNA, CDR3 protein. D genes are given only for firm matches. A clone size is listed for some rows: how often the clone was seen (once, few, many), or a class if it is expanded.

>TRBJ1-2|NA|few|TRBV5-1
TGCGCCAGCAGCTTGGCTCCAGATAACCCCTATGGCTACACCTTC
CASSLAPDNPYGYTF
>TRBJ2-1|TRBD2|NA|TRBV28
TGTGCCAGCAGTTTTGGCGGGAGGGCCGGGGATGCTGAGCAGTTCTTC
CASSFGGRAGDAEQFF
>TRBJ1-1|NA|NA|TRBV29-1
TGCAGCGTTGGCCAAGCAGGGAGGACTGAAGCTTTCTTT
CSVGQAGRTEAFF
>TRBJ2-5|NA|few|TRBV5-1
TGCGCCAGCAGCTTGGCCAAGGGCGCAGGGGACCAAGAGACCCAGTACTTC
CASSLAKGAGDQETQYF
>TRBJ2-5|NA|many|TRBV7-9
TGTGCCAGCAGCTTCTCGGGAGCGGATGAGACCCAGTACTTC
CASSFSGADETQYF
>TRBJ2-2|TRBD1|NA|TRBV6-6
TGTGCCATAGTACCGGGACAGGGGGCGGAGGAGCTGTTTTTT
CAIVPGQGAEELFF
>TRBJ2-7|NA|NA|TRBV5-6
TGTGCCAGCAGCCCATATACAGGGTTCGGCGAGCAGTACTTC
CASSPYTGFGEQYF
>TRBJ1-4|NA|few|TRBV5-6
TGTGCCAGCAGAACACAGGGTAATGAAAAACTGTTTTTT
CASRTQGNEKLFF
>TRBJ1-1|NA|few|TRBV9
TGTGCCAGCAGTCGTATTGCGGGGGACACTGAAGCTTTCTTT
CASSRIAGDTEAFF
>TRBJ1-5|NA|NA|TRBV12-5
TGTGCTAGTGGTTTGTCGGGTCAGCCCCAGCATTTT
CASGLSGQPQHF